This T cell receptor (beta chain) emerged from a study of T cells after yellow fever vaccination. Background on the study: Low-cell-number fractions were prepared with SMART-Seq v4 Ultra Low Input.

From the 5' RACE reads, TCRdb called clonotypes with MiXCR, one entry per CDR3 protein. Of 200,000 to 300,000 distinct CDR3 sequences in the sample, 6% to 7.5% are singletons; the top ten hold 0.65% to 0.9%. This sample comprised CD4+ T cells sorted from PBMCs, obtained 15 days after the yellow fever booster vaccination. This sequence was found in a man aged 30 to 45 who received the YFV17D yellow fever vaccine.

In nucleotides, the CDR3 is TGTGCCAGCAGCGCAGAACTAGCGGATACGCAGTATTTT. Its translation is CASSAELADTQYF. The chain joins TRBV11-3 to TRBJ2-3, with 7 bases lining up with TRBD2. CDR3 length: 13 residues. The J segment lost 6 bases and the V segment lost 5 bases, leaving 5 bases of the junction unmatched. Per germline, CDR1 SGHNT and CDR2 YENEEA.